This T cell receptor (beta chain) derives from a study of PD-1 blockade in classical Hodgkin lymphoma. Time point given: cycle 4 day 1 (C4D1), after less than seven weeks of nivolumab. Brentuximab vedotin exposure varied, and every patient relapsed after autologous stem cell transplantation. Sequencing was performed with immunoSEQ multiplex PCR; in TCRdb, only in-frame clones are kept and a portion is missing. Among about 31,000 clones listed, over 70% were seen once. The CDR3 has 16 amino acids. The sequence came from a human donor with classical Hodgkin lymphoma. The rearrangement links TRBV21-1 to TRBJ1-2; the table's D call, TRBD1, was not checked against the DNA. TRBV21-1 is shown as a pseudogene. Source: peripheral blood mononuclear cells (PBMCs), taken before the fourth cycle of nivolumab. CDR3: CASSKRTGEIPYGYTF. CDR3 sequence (DNA): TGTGCCAGCAGCAAACGGACAGGGGAGATCCCCTATGGCTACACCTTC.